A selection of T cell receptor beta chains follows, all from one sample in a study of control samples from healthy donors and cancer patients. Here immunoSEQ multiplex PCR was the method, and the copy in TCRdb shows in-frame clones only, minus some. The table includes over 200,000 clones, around 79% detected once. The sequenced sample consisted of PBMCs. The source is a woman in her fifties or sixties with lung cancer. CDR3s include the opening cysteine and the closing phenylalanine or tryptophan. The order of the fields is V gene, clone size, D gene, J gene, CDR3 protein, CDR3 DNA. The D gene is left open where the match is weak. The size entry is marked missing in some rows and otherwise reads once, few, many or a size class.

V: TRBV5-5; size: .; D: .; J: TRBJ1-2; CDR3: CASSLGAWVNYGYTF; DNA: TGTGCCAGCAGCTTAGGGGCGTGGGTTAACTATGGCTACACCTTC
V: TRBV9; size: .; D: .; J: TRBJ1-2; CDR3: CASSTWTANYGYTF; DNA: TGTGCCAGCAGCACGTGGACAGCAAACTATGGCTACACCTTC
V: TRBV11-2; size: .; D: TRBD1; J: TRBJ1-1; CDR3: CASSPRQGFGTEAFF; DNA: TGTGCCAGCAGCCCCAGACAGGGGTTCGGCACTGAAGCTTTCTTT
V: TRBV6-4; size: .; D: TRBD2; J: TRBJ2-1; CDR3: CASSVGEGLYNEQFF; DNA: TGTGCCAGCAGTGTGGGGGAGGGTCTCTACAATGAGCAGTTCTTC
V: TRBV18; size: .; D: TRBD2; J: TRBJ2-1; CDR3: CASSPTAGGANEQFF; DNA: TGTGCCAGCTCACCGACGGCCGGGGGGGCCAATGAGCAGTTCTTC
V: TRBV19; size: .; D: .; J: TRBJ1-3; CDR3: CASSISRGPRATIYF; DNA: TGTGCCAGTAGTATAAGTCGGGGCCCCAGGGCCACCATATATTTT
V: TRBV5-1; size: .; D: .; J: TRBJ1-3; CDR3: CASSLYLVGGSSGNTIYF; DNA: TGCGCCAGCAGCTTGTACCTGGTGGGGGGTTCCAGTGGAAACACCATATATTTT
V: TRBV5-4; size: .; D: .; J: TRBJ1-4; CDR3: CASSFQGTNEKLFF; DNA: TGTGCCAGCAGCTTCCAGGGGACTAATGAAAAACTGTTTTTT
V: TRBV7-2; size: .; D: TRBD2; J: TRBJ2-7; CDR3: CASSLVISGTHEQYF; DNA: TGTGCCAGCAGCTTAGTAATTAGCGGGACCCACGAGCAGTACTTC
V: TRBV6-5; size: few; D: .; J: TRBJ2-7; CDR3: CASLDSSYEQYF; DNA: TGTGCCAGCTTGGACAGTTCCTACGAGCAGTACTTC
V: TRBV24-1; size: .; D: .; J: TRBJ2-5; CDR3: CATSDFLGETQYF; DNA: TGTGCCACCAGTGATTTTCTGGGAGAGACCCAGTACTTC
V: TRBV12-3/TRBV12-4; size: .; D: TRBD1; J: TRBJ1-1; CDR3: CASSPGQGSEAFF; DNA: TGTGCCAGCAGCCCCGGACAGGGGTCTGAAGCTTTCTTT
V: TRBV6-5; size: .; D: .; J: TRBJ1-3; CDR3: CASSSRAENTIYF; DNA: TGTGCCAGCAGTTCCAGGGCGGAAAACACCATATATTTT
V: TRBV6-1; size: once; D: .; J: TRBJ2-1; CDR3: CASSEAGNEQFF; DNA: TGTGCCAGCAGTGAAGCCGGCAATGAGCAGTTCTTC
V: TRBV2; size: .; D: TRBD1; J: TRBJ2-1; CDR3: CASSGQGGYNEQFF; DNA: TGTGCCAGCAGTGGACAGGGGGGCTACAATGAGCAGTTCTTC
V: TRBV5-1; size: once; D: .; J: TRBJ1-3; CDR3: CASTLTVFSSGNTIYF; DNA: TGCGCCAGCACCTTGACAGTATTTAGCTCTGGAAACACCATATATTTT
V: TRBV27; size: .; D: .; J: TRBJ1-2; CDR3: CASSSWAFNYGYTF; DNA: TGTGCCAGCAGTTCCTGGGCCTTTAACTATGGCTACACCTTC
V: TRBV19; size: .; D: TRBD1; J: TRBJ1-1; CDR3: CASTPGQGKLNTEAFF; DNA: TGTGCCAGTACCCCGGGACAGGGGAAATTGAACACTGAAGCTTTCTTT
V: TRBV6-1; size: .; D: .; J: TRBJ2-5; CDR3: CASSEGNRETNF; DNA: TGTGCCAGCAGTGAAGGCAATCGGGAGACAAACTTC
V: TRBV5-1; size: once; D: .; J: TRBJ1-2; CDR3: CASSFGEGYGYTF; DNA: TGCGCCAGCAGCTTTGGCGAGGGCTATGGCTACACCTTC
V: TRBV12-5; size: .; D: .; J: TRBJ1-2; CDR3: CASALPAYGYTF; DNA: TGTGCTAGTGCCCTCCCGGCCTATGGCTACACCTTC
V: TRBV19; size: .; D: .; J: TRBJ2-5; CDR3: CASSIHGRTGRETQYF; DNA: TGTGCCAGTAGTATACATGGGAGAACAGGGAGAGAGACCCAGTACTTC
V: TRBV28; size: .; D: TRBD1; J: TRBJ1-1; CDR3: CASSSPNRGIGTEAFF; DNA: TGTGCCAGCAGTTCGCCTAACAGGGGGATAGGTACTGAAGCTTTCTTT
V: TRBV10-3; size: once; D: .; J: TRBJ1-1; CDR3: CATEQTSNTEAFF; DNA: TGTGCCACGGAACAGACCTCGAACACTGAAGCTTTCTTT
V: TRBV6-5; size: .; D: TRBD1; J: TRBJ1-1; CDR3: CASSRQGYTEAFF; DNA: TGTGCCAGCAGTCGACAGGGCTACACTGAAGCTTTCTTT
V: TRBV5-1; size: .; D: TRBD1; J: TRBJ2-1; CDR3: CASSLFGTGGNEQFF; DNA: TGCGCCAGCAGCTTGTTTGGGACAGGGGGTAATGAGCAGTTCTTC
V: TRBV2; size: .; D: .; J: TRBJ1-2; CDR3: CATKYRDLAYGYTF; DNA: TGTGCCACTAAGTACAGGGACCTCGCCTATGGCTACACCTTC
V: TRBV7-9; size: few; D: TRBD2; J: TRBJ2-1; CDR3: CASRPSGASYNEQFF; DNA: TGTGCCAGCAGACCTAGCGGGGCCTCCTACAATGAGCAGTTCTTC
V: TRBV6-5; size: .; D: TRBD1; J: TRBJ2-2; CDR3: CASIGTGEHRGAVF; DNA: TGTGCCAGCATAGGGACAGGGGAACACCGGGGAGCTGTTTTT
V: TRBV24-1; size: .; D: .; J: TRBJ1-5; CDR3: CATSDQGVSNQPQHF; DNA: TGTGCCACCAGTGACCAAGGGGTAAGCAATCAGCCCCAGCATTTT
V: TRBV2; size: .; D: TRBD1; J: TRBJ1-6; CDR3: CASRDRVSSYNSPLHF; DNA: TGTGCCAGCAGAGACAGGGTCAGCTCCTATAATTCACCCCTCCACTTT
V: TRBV7-9; size: .; D: TRBD1; J: TRBJ1-4; CDR3: CASSLRTHRGEKLFF; DNA: TGTGCCAGCAGCTTAAGGACCCACAGGGGAGAAAAACTGTTTTTT
V: TRBV7-8; size: once; D: .; J: TRBJ2-7; CDR3: CASSLGLLAVGYEQYF; DNA: TGTGCCAGCAGCCTCGGATTGTTAGCGGTAGGGTACGAGCAGTACTTC
V: TRBV2; size: .; D: TRBD1; J: TRBJ1-5; CDR3: CASTWTGSQPQHF; DNA: TGTGCCAGCACTTGGACAGGGTCTCAGCCCCAGCATTTT
V: TRBV9; size: .; D: .; J: TRBJ1-2; CDR3: CASSVGTASNYGYTF; DNA: TGTGCCAGCAGCGTAGGAACAGCTTCTAACTATGGCTACACCTTC
V: TRBV9; size: .; D: .; J: TRBJ2-5; CDR3: CASSVESAGEVPQYF; DNA: TGTGCCAGCAGCGTAGAGTCGGCCGGGGAGGTGCCCCAGTACTTC
V: TRBV3-1/TRBV3-2; size: .; D: .; J: TRBJ1-2; CDR3: CASSQGLQANYGYTF; DNA: TGTGCCAGCAGCCAAGGTCTCCAGGCGAACTATGGCTACACCTTC
V: TRBV7-2; size: .; D: .; J: TRBJ2-1; CDR3: CASSEASGLYNEQFF; DNA: TGTGCCAGCAGCGAAGCCTCGGGACTCTACAATGAGCAGTTCTTC
V: TRBV5-6; size: .; D: .; J: TRBJ1-3; CDR3: CASSLISSGNTIYF; DNA: TGTGCCAGCAGCTTAATCAGCTCTGGAAACACCATATATTTT
V: TRBV30; size: .; D: .; J: TRBJ1-6; CDR3: CAWRRQLSSYNSPLHF; DNA: TGTGCCTGGAGGCGACAGTTAAGCTCCTATAATTCACCCCTCCACTTT
V: TRBV28; size: once; D: .; J: TRBJ2-7; CDR3: CASTQPGRTYEQYF; DNA: TGTGCCAGCACTCAACCGGGGAGAACCTACGAGCAGTACTTC
V: TRBV18; size: .; D: .; J: TRBJ2-5; CDR3: CASSPPTQETQYF; DNA: TGTGCCAGCTCACCTCCCACACAAGAGACCCAGTACTTC
V: TRBV7-6; size: .; D: .; J: TRBJ2-7; CDR3: CASSLGQGIAYEQYF; DNA: TGTGCCAGCAGCTTAGGGCAGGGAATCGCCTACGAGCAGTACTTC
V: TRBV19; size: .; D: .; J: TRBJ1-2; CDR3: CASSMGGYYGYTF; DNA: TGTGCCAGTAGTATGGGGGGTTACTATGGCTACACCTTC
V: TRBV28; size: .; D: .; J: TRBJ1-6; CDR3: CASRPQGLSYNSPLHF; DNA: TGTGCCAGCAGACCACAGGGTCTCTCCTATAATTCACCCCTCCACTTT
V: TRBV5-1; size: .; D: .; J: TRBJ2-7; CDR3: CASRPGTWDEQYF; DNA: TGCGCCAGCAGACCCGGGACCTGGGACGAGCAGTACTTC
V: TRBV5-1; size: .; D: .; J: TRBJ1-1; CDR3: CASSLANTPTVNTEAFF; DNA: TGCGCCAGCAGCTTGGCCAACACTCCGACAGTGAACACTGAAGCTTTCTTT
V: TRBV29-1; size: .; D: TRBD1; J: TRBJ2-1; CDR3: CSVEGQGFNEQFF; DNA: TGCAGCGTTGAAGGACAGGGTTTCAATGAGCAGTTCTTC
V: TRBV29-1; size: .; D: TRBD1; J: TRBJ2-7; CDR3: CSVDGQGAYEQYF; DNA: TGCAGCGTTGACGGACAGGGTGCCTACGAGCAGTACTTC
V: TRBV7-2; size: few; D: TRBD1; J: TRBJ1-2; CDR3: CASSYPGTGNYGYTF; DNA: TGTGCCAGCAGCTACCCAGGGACAGGGAACTATGGCTACACCTTC
V: TRBV5-1; size: .; D: TRBD2; J: TRBJ2-7; CDR3: CASREASGRAGEQYF; DNA: TGCGCCAGCAGGGAGGCTAGCGGGAGGGCCGGCGAGCAGTACTTC
V: TRBV5-5; size: .; D: .; J: TRBJ2-2; CDR3: CASSWEGVVTGELFF; DNA: TGTGCCAGCAGCTGGGAGGGGGTCGTCACCGGGGAGCTGTTTTTT